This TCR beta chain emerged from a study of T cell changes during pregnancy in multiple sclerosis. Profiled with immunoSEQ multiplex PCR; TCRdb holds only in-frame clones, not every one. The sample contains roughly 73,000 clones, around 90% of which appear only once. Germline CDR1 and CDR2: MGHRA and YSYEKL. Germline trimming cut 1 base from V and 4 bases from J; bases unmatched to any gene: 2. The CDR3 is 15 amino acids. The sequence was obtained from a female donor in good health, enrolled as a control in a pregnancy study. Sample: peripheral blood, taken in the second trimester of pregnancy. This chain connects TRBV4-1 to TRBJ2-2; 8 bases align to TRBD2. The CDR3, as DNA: TGCGCCAGCAGCCAAGCGGGGGGGTTCACCGGGGAGCTGTTTTTT. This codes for CASSQAGGFTGELFF.